The 22 T cell receptor beta chains presented below share a single source sample, sequenced in a study of regulatory T cells in long-lasting Graves disease. Assembly of TCR beta libraries relied on iRepertoire HTBI primers together with Arm-PCR of CDR3 regions. TCRdb reprocessed the multiplex PCR reads via MiXCR and lists one record per CDR3 protein. The sample records around 500,000 distinct CDR3 sequences, about 12% being singletons. Time point indicated: newly diagnosed GD, antithyroid drugs for less than 3 months. Extracted RNA from PBMCs served as the source of the TCR library. The same specimen was also included in a second study, on T cells in Graves' hyperthyroidism and ophthalmopathy.

The sample was peripheral blood mononuclear cells (PBMCs), taken at new diagnosis, from a patient treated with antithyroid drugs. The source is a woman aged 25 to 39 with Graves disease.

This clonotype was recorded at least ten times. V usage is TRBV28 and J usage is TRBJ2-7; 8 bases agree with TRBD2. Unmatched junction bases numbered 13, after V lost 6 bases and J lost 6 bases. Germline lookup yields CDR1 MDHEN and CDR2 SYDVKM. This CDR3 region has 15 residues. CDR3 nucleotide sequence: TGTGCCAGCAGCCTACTGCCGGGACTAGTCTCCGAGCAGTACTTC. Translated, it gives CASSLLPGLVSEQYF.

The chain joins TRBV20-1 to TRBJ2-5; TRBD1 matches at 9 bases. This CDR3 spans 15 amino acids. Looked up from germline, CDR1 is DFQATT and CDR2 is SNEGSKA (reference sequence). Trimming took 2 bases from V and 5 from J; bases not matched to a gene: 9. CDR3 sequence: CSARSGQGVGETQYF. CDR3 nucleotide sequence: TGCAGTGCTAGATCGGGACAGGGAGTTGGCGAGACCCAGTACTTC.

This clonotype was seen only a few times. The gene calls are TRBV9 and TRBJ2-3; D unresolved. There are 15 residues in the CDR3. Germline values: CDR1 SGDLS, CDR2 YYNGEE. V lost 4 bases and J 0 bases, leaving 12 bases between the germline ends. Here the CDR3 reads CASSPRDTSTDTQYF. DNA for the CDR3: TGTGCCAGCAGCCCTCGAGACACTAGCACAGATACGCAGTATTTT.

This clonotype occurred many times. The chain combines TRBV27 with TRBJ1-1, with D hard to call. The ends were cut back, 3 bases at V and 4 bases at J, with 9 bases in the middle. Germline-derived CDR1 and CDR2 are MNHEY and SMNVEV (reference sequence). The CDR3 spans 13 residues. The CDR3 is CASSFSSITEAFF. In DNA, the CDR3 is TGTGCCAGCAGTTTCTCTTCTATCACTGAAGCTTTCTTT.

The chain joins TRBV5-1 to TRBJ1-4, with D possibly being TRBD1 (5 bases). From germline, CDR1 is SGHRS and CDR2 YFSETQ. Trimming stripped 4 bases from V and 4 bases from J, with 20 bases between. The CDR3 length is 17 residues. For the CDR3, the DNA is TGCGCCAGCAGCCAAGTCACCACGGGACTCAGTAATGAAAAACTGTTTTTT. Protein sequence: CASSQVTTGLSNEKLFF.

There are many counts of this clonotype. The chain couples TRBV27 to TRBJ2-1; 9 bases align to TRBD2. CDR3 size: 14 residues. V lost 6 bases to trimming and J lost 6 bases; unmatched junction nucleotides: 6. From germline, CDR1 is MNHEY and CDR2 SMNVEV (reference sequence). The CDR3: CASSYSGRSNEQFF. The CDR3 DNA reads TGTGCCAGCAGCTATAGCGGGAGATCCAATGAGCAGTTCTTC.

This clonotype was recorded many times. The chain has TRBV19 and TRBJ2-1; D is possibly TRBD1 (6 bases). From germline, CDR1 is LNHDA and CDR2 SQIVND (reference sequence). Between the trimmed V and J ends, which lost 5 bases and 7 bases, there was a span of 18 bases. The CDR3 extends over 15 amino acids. DNA for the CDR3: TGTGCCAGTAGTTCCAGACAGCGAAGGGGGAATGAGCAGTTCTTC. It translates to CASSSRQRRGNEQFF.

Notes on this clonotype: One base away lies a much larger clone, so this may be a sequencing read error. The CDR3 nucleotides are TGTGCCAGCAGTTTGGGACTAGCGGGAGTCAGTGCCGAGACCCAGTACTTC. This encodes CASSLGLAGVSAETQYF. The V call is TRBV2, the J call TRBJ2-1; TRBD2 matches 14 bases. Gene TRBJ2-5 matches the end of the DNA better, so the J call may be wrong. Germline V CDR1 and CDR2: SNHLY, FYNNEI. CDR3 length equals 17 residues.

This clonotype was seen repeatedly, ten times or more. This chain connects TRBV2 to TRBJ2-7; D is unresolved. Per germline, CDR1 SNHLY and CDR2 FYNNEI. This CDR3 contains 13 residues. V was pared by 3 bases and J by 5 bases, with 11 bases between. The CDR3 DNA is TGTGCCAGCAGTGAGCAGAGAAGGGACGAGCAGTACTTC. Translating it yields CASSEQRRDEQYF. Complete variable domain (other parts from reference TRBV2 and TRBJ2-7): EPEVTQTPSHQVTQMGQEVILRCVPISNHLYFYWYRQILGQKVEFLVSFYNNEISEKSEIFDDQFSVERPDGSNFTLKIRSTKLEDSAMYFCASSEQRRDEQYFGPGTRLTVT.

V is TRBV12-3 or TRBV12-4 and J is TRBJ1-1; D gene ambiguous. V shed 5 bases and J shed 4 bases, with 14 bases lying between them. This CDR3 is built from 14 residues. This CDR3 reads CASSALGWGTEAFF. The DNA for the CDR3 is TGTGCCAGCAGTGCTCTGGGCTGGGGCACTGAAGCTTTCTTT.

This clonotype has a count of ten or more. The rearrangement uses TRBV6-1 and TRBJ1-1; tentative D call: TRBD1 (6 bases). Deletions cut 5 bases from V and 11 bases from J, with 15 bases between. The CDR3 contains 12 residues. CDR1 is MNHNS, CDR2 SASEGT, per germline. CDR3 amino acids: CASSLTGQKAFF. In DNA form, the CDR3 reads TGTGCCAGCAGTCTTACAGGGCAGAAGGCTTTCTTT.

This clonotype was observed a few times. This chain links TRBV10-3 with TRBJ2-1; 10 bases line up with TRBD2. Germline V lookup: CDR1 ENHRY, CDR2 SYGVKD. Trimming at V came to 6 bases and at J to 7 bases, leaving 6 bases not matched to a gene. The CDR3 is made up of 14 amino acids. The CDR3 reads CAISGSGRGNEQFF. CDR3 sequence (DNA): TGTGCCATCAGCGGGAGCGGGAGGGGAAATGAGCAGTTCTTC.

This clonotype has more than one count but fewer than ten. Since a much larger clone is just one base distant, this may be a read error. The CDR3 end shows no conserved phenylalanine or tryptophan, and so a read error is likely. The chain links TRBV2 to TRBJ2-2; 9 bases map to TRBD1. The CDR3 spans 15 residues. Losses at the gene ends were 10 bases for V and 4 bases for J; bases not matched to a gene: 10. Germline-derived CDR1 and CDR2 are SNHLY and FYNNEI. DNA for the CDR3: TGTGCCACGGCCGGGACAGGGAAGGGCACCGGGGAGCTGTTTCTT. Protein: CATAGTGKGTGELFL.

Comments on this clonotype: A much larger clone sits a single nucleotide away, making a read error possible. The CDR3 does not close with the conserved phenylalanine or tryptophan, likely indicating a read error. The rearrangement links TRBV12-3 or TRBV12-4 to TRBJ2-7; 14 positions match TRBD2. CDR3 size: 16 residues. The trim removed 7 bases at V and 2 bases at J, leaving 7 bases unmatched. CDR3: CASTGTSGSWTYEQYS. The DNA of the CDR3 is TGTGCCAGCACCGGGACTAGCGGGAGTTGGACCTACGAGCAGTACTCC.

Concerning this clonotype: No conserved phenylalanine or tryptophan ends this CDR3, so it is likely a read error. The chain joins TRBV11-2 to TRBJ1-2, with TRBD1 as a possible D gene (6 bases). The germline V gene encodes CDR1 SGHAT and CDR2 FQNNGV. This CDR3 has 15 residues. Trimming took off 5 bases at V and 4 bases at J, with 17 bases between the two ends. CDR3 sequence reads: CASSNWKQGFYGYTA. For the CDR3, the DNA is TGTGCCAGCAGCAACTGGAAACAGGGATTCTATGGCTACACCGCC.

Comments on this clonotype: The germline gene is not matched at one end of the junction; a read error may be the cause. The chain carries TRBV5-1 and TRBJ2-1; 10 bases agree with TRBD2. Germline V gene sequence: CDR1 SGHRS, CDR2 YFSETQ. The CDR3 contains 15 residues. The chain's CDR3 is CASTQREGRGYEQFF. The CDR3, as DNA: TGTGCCAGCACGCAGCGGGAGGGCCGGGGCTATGAGCAGTTCTTC.

Notes on this clonotype: A much larger clonotype is one base distant, so this may be a read error. The chain recombines TRBV5-5 with TRBJ2-7; the match to TRBD2 covers 10 bases. Germline V gives CDR1 SGHKS, CDR2 YYEKEE (reference sequence). CDR3 length: 15 amino acids. CDR3 residues: CASSQGLAASYEQCF. As DNA, the CDR3 is TGTGCCAGCAGCCAAGGACTAGCGGCCTCCTACGAGCAGTGCTTC.

This clonotype was counted many times. The chain links TRBV28 to TRBJ2-1; 10 bases agree with TRBD2. This CDR3 contains 15 residues. Germline V lookup: CDR1 MDHEN, CDR2 SYDVKM. V lost 5 bases and J lost 6; bases outside the gene matches: 7. CDR3 loop: CASSEAGGVTNEQFF. CDR3 DNA: TGTGCCAGCAGTGAAGCGGGAGGGGTAACCAATGAGCAGTTCTTC.

This clonotype has ten or more counts. The CDR3 reads CASSPTSTNEKLFF. CDR3 DNA sequence: TGTGCCAGCAGCCCCACCTCAACTAATGAAAAACTGTTTTTT. The chain uses TRBV7-9 and TRBJ1-4; no definite D call. V lost 5 bases and J 0 bases, leaving 7 bases between the germline ends. The CDR3 contains 14 residues. The germline gives CDR1 SEHNR, CDR2 FQNEAQ (reference sequence).

This clonotype was recorded many times. This chain connects TRBV20-1 to TRBJ1-2; 12 positions agree with TRBD1. The CDR3 consists of 14 residues. CDR1 is DFQATT, CDR2 SNEGSKA, per germline (reference sequence). Trimming took 6 bases from V and 3 from J; bases not matched to a gene: 5. CDR3 DNA: TGCAGTGCCACGGGACAGGGGGCTGACTATGGCTACACCTTC. Its protein is CSATGQGADYGYTF.

This clonotype was picked up a small number of times. The chain employs TRBV9 and TRBJ2-1; a weak D match, TRBD2 (6 bases). Trimming left V 0 bases short and J 10 bases short, with 17 bases between. Looked up from germline, CDR1 is SGDLS and CDR2 is YYNGEE. The CDR3 loop spans 15 amino acids. In DNA, the CDR3 is TGTGCCAGCAGCGTAGGGGACTTCGAGTTGATGGAGCAGTTCTTC. This gives the protein CASSVGDFELMEQFF.

This clonotype was detected a few times. The V and J genes are TRBV12-3 or TRBV12-4 and TRBJ2-6; weak D call: TRBD1 (5 bases). The CDR3 sequence is 21 residues long. V lost 2 bases and J lost 0, with 23 bases in between. The CDR3 loop is CASSLKIHYRQSLSGANVLTF. The CDR3 coding sequence is TGTGCCAGCAGTTTAAAAATCCATTATCGACAGAGCCTCTCTGGGGCCAACGTCCTGACTTTC.